This is a list of T cell receptor beta chains from one sample in a study of memory CD4+ T cells and cytomegalovirus serostatus. The method was immunoSEQ multiplex PCR; TCRdb's version includes in-frame clones alone and lacks a portion of them. The sample comprises more than 45,000 clones, 60% to 80% of which are singletons, and 1.2% rests with the top ten. The sample comprised memory CD4+ T cells from blood. Receptor source: an adult in good health and CMV-seropositive. Each CDR3 is given with its conserved first and last residue. The D gene is left open where the match is weak. Clone size is not always given. Where it is, it says once, few, many or a class for expanded clones.

clone_size	v_call	j_call	d_call	cdr3_aa	cdr3_nt
.	TRBV4-1	TRBJ1-3	.	CASSPGQPGNTIYF	TGCGCCAGCAGCCCCGGACAGCCTGGAAACACCATATATTTT
.	TRBV29-1	TRBJ2-7	.	CSVGGMGHEQYF	TGCAGCGTTGGGGGGATGGGGCACGAGCAGTACTTC
.	TRBV5-1	TRBJ2-7	TRBD1	CASSLIGQGVGEQYF	TGCGCCAGCAGCTTGATAGGACAGGGGGTTGGCGAGCAGTACTTC
few	TRBV9	TRBJ2-2	.	CASSVEISIETGELFF	TGTGCCAGCAGCGTAGAAATAAGTATAGAAACCGGGGAGCTGTTTTTT
once	TRBV5-1	TRBJ2-5	TRBD2	CASSLTPLAGPLGTQYF	TGCGCCAGCAGCCTTACCCCACTAGCGGGGCCTCTTGGGACCCAGTACTTC
few	TRBV4-3	TRBJ1-1	TRBD1	CASSQDSGTGGEKTEAFF	TGCGCCAGCAGCCAAGACTCCGGGACAGGGGGCGAAAAAACTGAAGCTTTCTTT
.	TRBV5-4	TRBJ1-1	.	CASSLSTENTEAFF	TGTGCCAGCAGCTTGTCGACAGAGAACACTGAAGCTTTCTTT
.	TRBV19	TRBJ1-1	TRBD1	CASSISDRERAFF	TGTGCCAGTAGTATCTCGGACAGGGAACGAGCTTTCTTT
.	TRBV19	TRBJ1-5	.	CASTEGSYSNQPQHF	TGTGCCAGTACCGAGGGATCCTATAGCAATCAGCCCCAGCATTTT
.	TRBV5-1	TRBJ2-7	TRBD1	CASSSTPGTAAQQYF	TGCGCCAGCAGCTCAACGCCCGGGACAGCAGCACAGCAGTACTTC
.	TRBV5-1	TRBJ1-1	.	CASSLDGGGNTEAFF	TGCGCCAGCAGCTTGGACGGGGGTGGGAACACTGAAGCTTTCTTT
once	TRBV5-1	TRBJ2-3	TRBD2	CATSPLAGGPDTQYF	TGCGCCACCTCTCCCCTAGCGGGGGGGCCAGATACGCAGTATTTT
.	TRBV6-5	TRBJ2-1	TRBD2	CASSPETSAVDEQFF	TGTGCCAGCAGTCCCGAGACTAGCGCTGTGGATGAGCAGTTCTTC